This TCR beta chain was obtained from a study of a mutant IDH1 vaccine in newly diagnosed glioma. As for the study in general: Treated patients showed a male proportion of approximately 62%, a female proportion of roughly 38%, and a mean age of roughly 40 years. Visit V12 was at week 35; visit V13 was at week 47.

Data came from immunoSEQ multiplex PCR; TCRdb stores just in-frame clones and leaves some out. This sample has over 50,000 clones, with around three quarters found just once. Time point given: week 47, end of study. Each dose of the vaccine consisted of 300 ug of mutant IDH1 20-mer peptide, with topical imiquimod. This clone has a handful of counts. Its target is not known. The CDR3 has 17 residues. V lost 2 bases and J lost 4; bases outside the gene matches: 12. Germline values: CDR1 MGHRA, CDR2 YSYEKL. The chain is built from TRBV4-1 and TRBJ1-1; 8 positions match TRBD1. Source: PBMCs, taken from a glioma patient whose treatment included an IDH1 peptide vaccine. This receptor was obtained from a woman aged 40-49 years with glioma. Some clones in this sample may be carry-over from other donors' samples. The CDR3 spells CASSQITGGGVGTEAFF. DNA for the CDR3: TGCGCCAGCAGCCAAATCACAGGGGGAGGAGTGGGCACTGAAGCTTTCTTT.